The rows below give T cell receptor beta chains drawn from one sample of a study of T cells after yellow fever vaccination. TCRdb re-called the 5' RACE reads with MiXCR, one entry per CDR3 protein. The table lists more than 95,000 distinct CDR3 sequences, roughly 15% of them singletons, with roughly 43% in the top ten. The sample here was CD8+ T cells sorted from PBMCs, taken 5 days after the yellow fever booster vaccination. These receptors came from a man between 18 and 35 years old who received the YFV17D yellow fever vaccine. Each CDR3 is given with its conserved first and last residue. Each record gives: D gene, J gene, clone size, CDR3 length, V gene, CDR3 protein, CDR3 DNA. The D gene is left open where the match is weak. Size is omitted from some rows. Given values are once, few, many or a class for expanded clones.

d_gene: .
j_gene: TRBJ2-6
abundance: .
len: 16
v_gene: TRBV12-3/TRBV12-4
CDR3aa: CASRHGAPSGANVLTF
CDR3nt: TGTGCCAGCAGGCACGGGGCGCCCTCTGGGGCCAACGTCCTGACTTTC

d_gene: TRBD2
j_gene: TRBJ2-7
abundance: few
len: 16
v_gene: TRBV12-3/TRBV12-4
CDR3aa: CASSLVAGGTSYEQYF
CDR3nt: TGTGCCAGCAGTTTAGTGGCGGGGGGGACCTCCTACGAGCAGTACTTC

d_gene: .
j_gene: TRBJ2-4
abundance: .
len: 23
v_gene: TRBV7-2
CDR3aa: CASSRVHKGALDFSIVAKNIQYF
CDR3nt: TGTGCCAGCAGCCGCGTACATAAGGGTGCCCTTGATTTCTCCATTGTAGCCAAAAACATTCAGTACTTC

d_gene: TRBD1
j_gene: TRBJ2-3
abundance: few
len: 12
v_gene: TRBV12-3/TRBV12-4
CDR3aa: CASRADRGTQYF
CDR3nt: TGTGCCAGCAGAGCAGACAGGGGAACGCAGTATTTT

d_gene: .
j_gene: TRBJ2-3
abundance: many
len: 16
v_gene: TRBV11-2
CDR3aa: CASSLIGGASTDTQYF
CDR3nt: TGTGCCAGCAGCTTAATAGGGGGGGCTAGCACAGATACGCAGTATTTT

d_gene: TRBD1
j_gene: TRBJ2-7
abundance: .
len: 12
v_gene: TRBV10-3
CDR3aa: CAIRGDSYEQYF
CDR3nt: TGTGCCATCAGGGGGGACAGCTACGAGCAGTACTTC

d_gene: .
j_gene: TRBJ1-1
abundance: .
len: 15
v_gene: TRBV6-2/TRBV6-3
CDR3aa: CASSRLGPGGTEAFF
CDR3nt: TGTGCCAGCAGTCGATTGGGGCCCGGTGGCACTGAAGCTTTCTTT

d_gene: .
j_gene: TRBJ2-7
abundance: many
len: 13
v_gene: TRBV20-1
CDR3aa: CSADTGDSYEQYF
CDR3nt: TGCAGTGCTGACACCGGGGACTCCTACGAGCAGTACTTC

d_gene: TRBD2
j_gene: TRBJ2-3
abundance: few
len: 15
v_gene: TRBV15
CDR3aa: CATSGEGRQTDTQYF
CDR3nt: TGTGCCACCAGCGGGGAGGGGAGGCAAACAGATACGCAGTATTTT

d_gene: TRBD1
j_gene: TRBJ2-1
abundance: .
len: 15
v_gene: TRBV4-1
CDR3aa: CASREDHGQGKIKFF
CDR3nt: TGCGCCAGCAGAGAAGACCACGGACAGGGAAAGATTAAGTTCTTC

d_gene: TRBD1
j_gene: TRBJ1-6
abundance: .
len: 17
v_gene: TRBV6-7
CDR3aa: CASTISGAGGCDSPLHF
CDR3nt: TGTGCCAGCACCATCTCCGGGGCAGGGGGATGCGATTCACCCCTCCACTTT

d_gene: .
j_gene: TRBJ2-7
abundance: .
len: 12
v_gene: TRBV12-5
CDR3aa: CASADSPWEQYF
CDR3nt: TGTGCTAGTGCAGATTCCCCCTGGGAGCAGTACTTC

d_gene: .
j_gene: TRBJ1-2
abundance: few
len: 12
v_gene: TRBV6-2/TRBV6-3
CDR3aa: CASSAGGSGYTF
CDR3nt: TGTGCCAGCAGCGCCGGGGGGTCTGGCTACACCTTC

d_gene: TRBD1
j_gene: TRBJ2-1
abundance: .
len: 15
v_gene: TRBV30
CDR3aa: CAWRTGFASYNEQFF
CDR3nt: TGTGCCTGGAGGACAGGGTTTGCGTCCTACAATGAGCAGTTCTTC

d_gene: .
j_gene: TRBJ2-2
abundance: .
len: 14
v_gene: TRBV29-1
CDR3aa: CSVGGEANTGELFF
CDR3nt: TGCAGCGTGGGGGGCGAGGCGAACACCGGGGAGCTGTTTTTT

d_gene: .
j_gene: TRBJ2-5
abundance: .
len: 13
v_gene: TRBV5-1
CDR3aa: CASRLGGRETQYF
CDR3nt: TGCGCCAGCCGCCTGGGGGGGCGAGAGACCCAGTACTTC

d_gene: .
j_gene: TRBJ1-1
abundance: few
len: 14
v_gene: TRBV29-1
CDR3aa: CSVGGIPPYTEAFF
CDR3nt: TGCAGCGTTGGGGGCATCCCGCCATACACTGAAGCTTTCTTT

d_gene: TRBD1
j_gene: TRBJ2-7
abundance: once
len: 15
v_gene: TRBV6-1
CDR3aa: CASSEEGTGGYEQYF
CDR3nt: TGTGCCAGCAGTGAAGAGGGGACAGGGGGCTACGAGCAGTACTTC